This TCR beta chain was sequenced in a study of vaccination effects on CD4 cells after COVID-19. This clone has a handful of counts. Its antigen is still unknown. The repertoire was sequenced with immunoSEQ multiplex PCR; TCRdb's copy has only in-frame clones and lacks some. Of 25,000 to 35,000 clones in the sample, 70% to 75% were seen once. Ahead of sequencing, the ViraFEST assay grew antigen-specific CD4+ T cells using viral peptide pools. The culture ran for around 10 days before CD4+ T cells were isolated. BNT162b2 vaccine or mRNA-1273 vaccine was given to participants in two doses. The V end lost 2 bases, the J end lost 9 bases, and 17 bases lay between the germline ends. The CDR3 totals 16 residues. The germline CDR1 and CDR2 sequences are SGHTA and FQGNSA.

The sequenced sample was CD4+ T cells from PBMCs cultured with HCoV-NL63 spike peptides, obtained after COVID-19 vaccination. The V call is TRBV7-2, the J call TRBJ1-6; tentative D call: TRBD1 (5 bases). The TCR sequence derives from a human donor who received a COVID-19 vaccine. The CDR3 DNA sequence: TGTGCCAGCAGCTTATACCCCGACGGGGGGATTTCACCCCTCCACTTT. It yields the protein CASSLYPDGGISPLHF.